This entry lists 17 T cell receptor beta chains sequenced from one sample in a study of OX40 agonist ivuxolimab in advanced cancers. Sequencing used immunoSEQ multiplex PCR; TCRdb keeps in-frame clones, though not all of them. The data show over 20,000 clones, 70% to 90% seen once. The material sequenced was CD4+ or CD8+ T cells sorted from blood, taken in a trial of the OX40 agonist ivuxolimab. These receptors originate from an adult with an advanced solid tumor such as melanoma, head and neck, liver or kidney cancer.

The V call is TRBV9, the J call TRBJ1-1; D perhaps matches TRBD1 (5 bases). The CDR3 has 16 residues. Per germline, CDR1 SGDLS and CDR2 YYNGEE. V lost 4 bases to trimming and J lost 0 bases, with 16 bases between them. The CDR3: CASSPDGGEMNTEAFF. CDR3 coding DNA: TGTGCCAGCAGCCCCGACGGGGGGGAGATGAACACTGAAGCTTTCTTT.

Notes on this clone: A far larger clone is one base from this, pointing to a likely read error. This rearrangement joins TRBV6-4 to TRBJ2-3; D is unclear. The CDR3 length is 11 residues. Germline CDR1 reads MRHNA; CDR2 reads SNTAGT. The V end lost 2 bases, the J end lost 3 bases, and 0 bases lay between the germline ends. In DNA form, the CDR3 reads TGTGCCAGCAGTGACACAGATACGCAGTATTTT. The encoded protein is CASSDTDTQYF.

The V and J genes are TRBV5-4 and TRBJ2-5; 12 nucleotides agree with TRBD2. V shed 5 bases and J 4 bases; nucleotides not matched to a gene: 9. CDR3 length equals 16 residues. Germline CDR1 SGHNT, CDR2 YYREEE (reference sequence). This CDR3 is CASSSATSGGRETQYF. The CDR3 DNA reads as TGTGCCAGCAGTTCTGCAACTAGCGGGGGGCGAGAGACCCAGTACTTC.

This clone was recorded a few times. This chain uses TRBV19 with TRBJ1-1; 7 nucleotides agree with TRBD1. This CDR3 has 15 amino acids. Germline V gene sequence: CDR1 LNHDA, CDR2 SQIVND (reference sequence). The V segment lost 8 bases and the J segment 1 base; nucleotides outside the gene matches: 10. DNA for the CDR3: TGTGCCAGTGGAAGCGGACAGGTCACGAACACTGAAGCTTTCTTT. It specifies CASGSGQVTNTEAFF.

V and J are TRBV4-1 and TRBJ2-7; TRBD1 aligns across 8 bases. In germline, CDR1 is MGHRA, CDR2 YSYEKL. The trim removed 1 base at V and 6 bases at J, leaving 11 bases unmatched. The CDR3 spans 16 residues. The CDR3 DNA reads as TGCGCCAGCAGCCAAGTAGGAGGCCAGGGGGCCGGCGAGCAGTACTTC. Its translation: CASSQVGGQGAGEQYF.

This chain's CDR3 is CASSPTGGSNEKLFF. The CDR3, as DNA: TGTGCCAGCAGCCCAACAGGGGGTTCTAATGAAAAACTGTTTTTT. The chain recombines TRBV7-9 with TRBJ1-4; TRBD1 agrees at 8 bases. This CDR3 has 15 residues. Germline loops: CDR1 SEHNR, CDR2 FQNEAQ (reference sequence). J was trimmed by 3 bases and V by 5 bases; bases with no gene match: 5.

The CDR3 DNA reads TGTGCCAGCAGTTACTCCTGGGGTGGAGATACGCAGTATTTT. Its translation is CASSYSWGGDTQYF. The chain links TRBV6-5 to TRBJ2-3; D is unresolved. Germline CDR1 MNHEY, CDR2 SVGAGI. The CDR3 is made up of 14 amino acids. V lost 0 bases, J lost 5 bases, and 9 bases lay in between.

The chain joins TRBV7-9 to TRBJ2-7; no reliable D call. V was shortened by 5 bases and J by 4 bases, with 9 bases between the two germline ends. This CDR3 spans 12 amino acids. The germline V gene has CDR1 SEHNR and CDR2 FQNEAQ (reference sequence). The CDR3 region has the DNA TGTGCCAGCAGCCCGATGATATACGAGCAGTACTTC. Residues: CASSPMIYEQYF.

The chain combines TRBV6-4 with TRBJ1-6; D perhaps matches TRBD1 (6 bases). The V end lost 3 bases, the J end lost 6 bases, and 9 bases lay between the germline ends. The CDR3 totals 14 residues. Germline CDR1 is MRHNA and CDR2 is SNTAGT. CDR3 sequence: CASSEKGGNSPLHF. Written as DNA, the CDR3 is TGTGCCAGCAGTGAAAAAGGGGGTAATTCACCCCTCCACTTT.

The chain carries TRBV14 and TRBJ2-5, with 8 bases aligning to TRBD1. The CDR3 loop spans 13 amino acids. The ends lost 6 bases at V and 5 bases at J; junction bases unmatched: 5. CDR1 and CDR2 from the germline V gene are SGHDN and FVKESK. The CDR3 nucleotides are TGTGCCAGCAGTCTTCCAGGGGGCGAGACCCAGTACTTC. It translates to CASSLPGGETQYF.

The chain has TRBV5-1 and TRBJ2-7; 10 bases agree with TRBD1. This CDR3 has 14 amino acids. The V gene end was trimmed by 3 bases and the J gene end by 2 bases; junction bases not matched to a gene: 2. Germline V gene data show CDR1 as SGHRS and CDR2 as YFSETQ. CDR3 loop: CASSSGQGPYEQYF. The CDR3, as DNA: TGCGCCAGCAGCTCGGGACAGGGGCCCTACGAGCAGTACTTC.

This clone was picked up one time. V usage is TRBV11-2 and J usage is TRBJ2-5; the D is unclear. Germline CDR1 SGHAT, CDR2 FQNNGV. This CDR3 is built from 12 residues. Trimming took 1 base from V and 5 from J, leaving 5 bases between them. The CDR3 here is CASSLAGETQYF. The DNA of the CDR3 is TGTGCCAGCAGCTTAGCGGGTGAGACCCAGTACTTC.

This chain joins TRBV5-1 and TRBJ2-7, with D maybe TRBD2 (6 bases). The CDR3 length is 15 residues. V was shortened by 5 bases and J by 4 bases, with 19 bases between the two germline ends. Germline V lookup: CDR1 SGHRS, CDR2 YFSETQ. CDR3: CASSRGRDWKYEQYF. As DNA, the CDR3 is TGCGCCAGCAGTCGGGGCCGGGACTGGAAATACGAGCAGTACTTC.

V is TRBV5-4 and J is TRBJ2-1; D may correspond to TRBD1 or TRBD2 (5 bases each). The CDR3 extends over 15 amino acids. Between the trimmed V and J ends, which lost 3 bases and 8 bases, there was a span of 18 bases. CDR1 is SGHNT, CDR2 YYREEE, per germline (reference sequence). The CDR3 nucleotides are TGTGCCAGCAGCTCCCGGGACCGGCCTTTTGATGAGCAGTTCTTC. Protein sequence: CASSSRDRPFDEQFF.

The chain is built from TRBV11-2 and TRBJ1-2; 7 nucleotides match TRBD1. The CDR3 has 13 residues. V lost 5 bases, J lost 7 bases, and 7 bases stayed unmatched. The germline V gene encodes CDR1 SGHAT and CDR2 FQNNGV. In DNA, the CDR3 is TGTGCCAGCAGCCGCACAGGGGCCGGTGGCTACACCTTC. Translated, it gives CASSRTGAGGYTF.

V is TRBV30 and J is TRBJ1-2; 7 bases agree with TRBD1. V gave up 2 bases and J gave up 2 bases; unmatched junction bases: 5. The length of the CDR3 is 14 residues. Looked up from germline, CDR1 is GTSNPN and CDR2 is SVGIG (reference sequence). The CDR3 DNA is TGTGCCTGGAGTTGGGACAGTCTAAACTATGGCTACACCTTC. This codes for CAWSWDSLNYGYTF.

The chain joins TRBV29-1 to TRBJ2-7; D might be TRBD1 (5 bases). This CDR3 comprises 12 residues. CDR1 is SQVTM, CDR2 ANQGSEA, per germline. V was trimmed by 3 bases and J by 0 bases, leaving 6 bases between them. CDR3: CSVEDNSYEQYF. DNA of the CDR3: TGCAGCGTTGAGGACAACTCCTACGAGCAGTACTTC.